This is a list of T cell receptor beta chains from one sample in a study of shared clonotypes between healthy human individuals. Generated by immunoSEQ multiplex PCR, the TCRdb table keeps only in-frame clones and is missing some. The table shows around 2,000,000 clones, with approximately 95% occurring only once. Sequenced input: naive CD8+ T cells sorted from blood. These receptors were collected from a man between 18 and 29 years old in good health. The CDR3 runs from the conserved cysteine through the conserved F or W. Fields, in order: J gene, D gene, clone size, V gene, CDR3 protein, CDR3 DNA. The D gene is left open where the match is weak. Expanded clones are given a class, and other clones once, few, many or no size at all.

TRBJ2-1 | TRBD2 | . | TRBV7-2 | CASSLGEGEQFF | TGTGCCAGCAGCTTGGGGGAGGGGGAGCAGTTCTTC
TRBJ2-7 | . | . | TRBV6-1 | CASSVSGRGYEQYF | TGTGCCAGCAGTGTGTCAGGGAGAGGCTACGAGCAGTACTTC
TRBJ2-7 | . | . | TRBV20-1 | CSAGDYEQYF | TGCAGTGCAGGGGACTACGAGCAGTACTTC
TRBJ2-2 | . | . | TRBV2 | CARTQGSTGELFF | TGTGCCAGGACCCAGGGATCCACCGGGGAGCTGTTTTTT
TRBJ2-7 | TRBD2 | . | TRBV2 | CASSEESGGTSYEQYF | TGTGCCAGCAGTGAAGAAAGCGGGGGAACCTCCTACGAGCAGTACTTC
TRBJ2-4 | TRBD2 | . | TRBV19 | CASSISGSLDIQYF | TGTGCCAGTAGTATAAGCGGGAGCCTAGACATTCAGTACTTC
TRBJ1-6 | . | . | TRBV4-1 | CASSQVTNSPLHF | TGCGCCAGCAGCCAAGTAACTAATTCACCCCTCCACTTT
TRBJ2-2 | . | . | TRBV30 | CAWSEYNTGELFF | TGTGCCTGGAGTGAATATAACACCGGGGAGCTGTTTTTT
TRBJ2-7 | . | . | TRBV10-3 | CAILAWTENSYEQYF | TGTGCCATCCTGGCCTGGACAGAAAACTCCTACGAGCAGTACTTC
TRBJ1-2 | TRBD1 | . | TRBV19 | CASSMGGQSYGYTF | TGTGCCAGTAGTATGGGGGGACAGAGCTATGGCTACACCTTC
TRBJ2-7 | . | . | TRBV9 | CASSVAPQGYEQYF | TGTGCCAGCAGCGTAGCGCCCCAGGGTTACGAGCAGTACTTC
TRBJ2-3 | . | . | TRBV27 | CASSLDHNLAGTDTQYF | TGTGCCAGCAGTTTGGACCATAATCTCGCCGGCACAGATACGCAGTATTTT
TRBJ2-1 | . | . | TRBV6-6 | CASSHESDNEQFF | TGTGCCAGCAGCCACGAGTCCGACAATGAGCAGTTCTTC
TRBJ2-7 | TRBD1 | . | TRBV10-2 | CASSESRQGVNRAYEQYF | TGCGCCAGCAGTGAGTCGCGGCAGGGGGTCAACCGGGCATACGAGCAGTACTTC
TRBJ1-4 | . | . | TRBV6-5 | CASSEGTDEKLFF | TGTGCCAGCAGCGAAGGGACCGATGAAAAACTGTTTTTT
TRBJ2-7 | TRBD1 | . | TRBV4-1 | CASSQPGTGGDYEQYF | TGCGCCAGCAGCCAACCCGGGACAGGGGGCGACTACGAGCAGTACTTC
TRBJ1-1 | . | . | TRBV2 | CASSESLGTEAFF | TGTGCCAGCAGTGAGTCGCTGGGAACTGAAGCTTTCTTT
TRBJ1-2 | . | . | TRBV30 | CAWSVLGAFQGYTF | TGTGCCTGGAGTGTACTAGGGGCCTTTCAGGGCTACACCTTC
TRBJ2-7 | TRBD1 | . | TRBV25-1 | CASRLGQGYEQYF | TGTGCCAGCAGACTGGGACAGGGATACGAGCAGTACTTC
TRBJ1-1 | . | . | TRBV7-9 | CASSSRIDGTEAFF | TGTGCCAGCAGCTCCCGGATCGATGGGACTGAAGCTTTCTTT
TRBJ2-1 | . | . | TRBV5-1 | CASRGGVGTGVSDEQFF | TGCGCCAGCAGGGGCGGGGTGGGTACAGGGGTCAGCGATGAGCAGTTCTTC
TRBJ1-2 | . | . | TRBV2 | CASRSGHFEALANYGYTF | TGTGCCAGCAGATCGGGACATTTTGAGGCCCTAGCTAACTATGGCTACACCTTC
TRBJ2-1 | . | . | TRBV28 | CASSLDGLDQFF | TGTGCCAGCAGTTTAGATGGCTTGGACCAGTTCTTC
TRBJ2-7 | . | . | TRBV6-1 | CASSEGGISYEQYF | TGTGCCAGCAGTGAGGGGGGAATCTCCTACGAGCAGTACTTC
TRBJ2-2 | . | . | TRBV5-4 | CASSLLNTGELFF | TGTGCCAGCAGCCTACTGAACACCGGGGAGCTGTTTTTT
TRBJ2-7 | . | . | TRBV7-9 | CASSLSGVSYEQYF | TGTGCCAGCAGCTTATCGGGGGTCTCCTACGAGCAGTACTTC
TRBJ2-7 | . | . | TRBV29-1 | CSVELASPPYEQYF | TGCAGCGTTGAACTGGCTAGTCCGCCCTACGAGCAGTACTTC
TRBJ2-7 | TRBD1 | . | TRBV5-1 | CASSLALGQGAYEQYF | TGCGCCAGCAGCTTGGCTCTGGGACAGGGGGCCTACGAGCAGTACTTC
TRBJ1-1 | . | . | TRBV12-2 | CASRLRARGLKNTEAFF | TGTGCAAGTCGTCTTAGGGCCAGGGGGCTTAAGAACACTGAAGCTTTCTTT
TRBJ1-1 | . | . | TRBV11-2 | CASSFAGLNTEAFF | TGTGCCAGCAGCTTTGCAGGCCTTAACACTGAAGCTTTCTTT
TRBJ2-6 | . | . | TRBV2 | CASTVSRSGANVLTF | TGTGCCAGCACTGTATCGCGATCTGGGGCCAACGTCCTGACTTTC
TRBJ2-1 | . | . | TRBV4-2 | CASSQDEEAGGLEQFF | TGTGCCAGCAGCCAAGATGAAGAGGCAGGGGGGTTGGAGCAGTTCTTC
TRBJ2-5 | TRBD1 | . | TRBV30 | CAWSPGTGVEETQYF | TGTGCCTGGAGTCCCGGGACAGGGGTCGAAGAGACCCAGTACTTC
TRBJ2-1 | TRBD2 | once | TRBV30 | CAWSGPGTSSYNEQFF | TGTGCCTGGAGTGGTCCCGGGACTAGCTCGTACAATGAGCAGTTCTTC
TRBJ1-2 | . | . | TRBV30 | CAWSVGLGYTF | TGTGCCTGGAGTGTAGGGTTGGGCTACACCTTC
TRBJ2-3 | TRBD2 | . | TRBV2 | CASSEEGLPRDTQYF | TGTGCCAGCAGTGAAGAGGGACTACCAAGAGATACGCAGTATTTT
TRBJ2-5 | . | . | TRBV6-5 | CASSYSTGRETQYF | TGTGCCAGCAGTTACTCGACAGGCCGGGAGACCCAGTACTTC
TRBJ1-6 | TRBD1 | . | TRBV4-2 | CASSPVDRGISPPLHF | TGTGCCAGCAGCCCCGTAGACAGGGGAATTAGTCCGCCCCTCCACTTT
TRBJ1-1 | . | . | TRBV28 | CASSGLTEAFF | TGTGCCAGCAGTGGATTGACTGAAGCTTTCTTT
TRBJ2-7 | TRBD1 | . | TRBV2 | CASSAPGTGGDEQYF | TGTGCCAGCAGTGCCCCCGGGACAGGGGGAGACGAGCAGTACTTC